Below, 17 T cell receptor beta chains from the same sample are listed, as sequenced in a study of vaccination effects on CD4 cells after COVID-19. In the ViraFEST assay, antigen-specific CD4+ clonotypes were identified by expansion after peptide-pool stimulation. Scientists isolated CD4+ T cells after an approximately ten-day culture period ended. The healthy vaccine recipients, who had no prior SARS-CoV-2 infection, showed negative nucleocapsid antibodies. The antigens these receptors bind are not known. Libraries were prepared by immunoSEQ multiplex PCR; TCRdb keeps only in-frame clonotypes and omits some of them. The table lists approximately 24,000 clones, roughly 80% of them singletons. Source: CD4+ T cells from PBMCs cultured with HCoV-NL63 spike peptides, taken before COVID-19 vaccination. Receptor source: a human donor who received a COVID-19 vaccine.

J is TRBJ2-3 and V is TRBV11-2; no reliable D call. This CDR3 is 13 amino acids long. The germline CDR1 and CDR2 sequences are SGHAT and FQNNGV. Trimming pared 4 bases from V and 6 bases from J, leaving 11 bases between. The CDR3 spells CASSSPWRDTQYF. In nucleotides, the CDR3 is TGTGCCAGCAGCTCGCCATGGCGGGATACGCAGTATTTT.

There are a few counts of this clone. This rearrangement joins TRBV6-5 to TRBJ1-5; D gene uncertain. The CDR3 consists of 13 residues. The V gene lost 4 bases and the J gene lost 6 bases, with 10 bases spanning the gap. The germline V gene has CDR1 MNHEY and CDR2 SVGAGI. CDR3 region: CASSSPGLQPQHF. For the CDR3, the DNA is TGTGCCAGCAGTTCTCCCGGCCTTCAGCCCCAGCATTTT.

This clone was seen once. V and J are TRBV2 and TRBJ2-7, with 9 positions matching TRBD1. The germline gives CDR1 SNHLY, CDR2 FYNNEI. V lost 10 bases to trimming and J lost 1 base; unmatched junction nucleotides: 14. The CDR3 runs 16 residues. The CDR3 bases are TGTGCCACGTCCCACGACCGGGACAGGGTGTCCTACGAGCAGTACTTC. Protein product: CATSHDRDRVSYEQYF.

This chain joins TRBV9 and TRBJ2-1; maybe TRBD1 (5 bases). Germline lookup yields CDR1 SGDLS and CDR2 YYNGEE. The CDR3 has 16 amino acids. V shed 0 bases and J shed 5 bases, with 15 bases lying between them. The CDR3 here is CASSVAVGAQDNEQFF. CDR3 coding DNA: TGTGCCAGCAGCGTAGCCGTAGGGGCGCAGGACAATGAGCAGTTCTTC.

The CDR3 protein is CATSLGDRVSGYTF. CDR3 sequence (DNA): TGTGCCACCAGTTTGGGGGACAGGGTGAGTGGCTACACCTTC. The chain uses TRBV24-1 and TRBJ1-2; 9 nucleotides match TRBD1. There are 14 residues in the CDR3. V was clipped by 6 bases and J by 7 bases; unmatched bases: 8. Germline values: CDR1 KGHDR, CDR2 SFDVKD.

The J gene is TRBJ2-7, the V gene TRBV27; 7 bases map to TRBD2. Germline V lookup: CDR1 MNHEY, CDR2 SMNVEV (reference sequence). This CDR3 region has 17 residues. Trimming removed 6 bases from V and 0 bases from J; junction bases left unmatched: 14. The CDR3 spells CASSRNTLGTTSYEQYF. The CDR3, as DNA: TGTGCCAGCAGCCGAAACACGTTAGGGACTACCTCCTACGAGCAGTACTTC.

Details on this clone: Other DNA sequences from this sample encode an identical CDR3 as well. The rearrangement uses TRBV29-1 and TRBJ1-1; no firm D call. Deletions cut 4 bases from V and 0 bases from J, with 6 bases between. The germline V gene encodes CDR1 SQVTM and CDR2 ANQGSEA. This CDR3 spans 12 amino acids. The CDR3, as DNA: TGCAGCGTTGGTGGGGTGAACACTGAAGCTTTCTTT. Amino acid sequence: CSVGGVNTEAFF.

This clone was seen only a few times. The J gene is TRBJ2-7, the V gene TRBV11-2; TRBD2 aligns across 8 bases. CDR1 is SGHAT, CDR2 FQNNGV, per germline. The CDR3 has 16 residues. V was pared by 3 bases and J by 0 bases, with 7 bases of the junction left unmatched. Here the CDR3 DNA reads TGTGCCAGCAGCTTGGGGCTAGCGGGCCTCTCCTACGAGCAGTACTTC. This translates into CASSLGLAGLSYEQYF. Supplemented by reference TRBV11-2 and TRBJ2-7, the full variable domain reads EAGVAQSPRYKIIEKRQSVAFWCNPISGHATLYWYQQILGQGPKLLIQFQNNGVVDDSQLPKDRFSAERLKGVDSTLKIQPAKLEDSAVYLCASSLGLAGLSYEQYFGPGTRLTVT.

The chain is built from TRBV6-5 and TRBJ1-3, with D hard to call. V lost 6 bases and J 4 bases, leaving 7 bases between the germline ends. The CDR3 has 12 amino acids. Germline CDR1 MNHEY, CDR2 SVGAGI. The CDR3 protein is CASSLEGNTIYF. CDR3 nucleotide sequence: TGTGCCAGCAGCCTCGAGGGAAACACCATATATTTT.

The count of this clone is one. The V and J genes are TRBV7-9 and TRBJ1-5, with D possibly TRBD1 on 5 matching bases. Germline-derived CDR1 and CDR2 are SEHNR and FQNEAQ (reference sequence). The CDR3 totals 15 residues. The V and J ends lost 8 bases and 9 bases respectively, with 23 bases between them. In DNA form, the CDR3 reads TGTGCCAGCCGGCTGGGGACGGACGCCGGAGGGCCCCAGCATTTT. It is translated as CASRLGTDAGGPQHF.

By sample share, this clone is medium-sized (0.01 to 0.1%). This rearrangement joins TRBV2 to TRBJ2-7; D unclear. Germline V gives CDR1 SNHLY, CDR2 FYNNEI. The CDR3 spans 13 residues. Between the trimmed V and J ends, which lost 3 bases and 3 bases, there was a span of 9 bases. CDR3 nucleotide sequence: TGTGCCAGCAGTGAGGATCACGGCTACGAGCAGTACTTC. Its protein is CASSEDHGYEQYF.

The CDR3 is CASSFQPGEAFF. The CDR3 DNA is TGTGCCAGCAGTTTCCAGCCTGGTGAAGCTTTCTTT. The V and J genes are TRBV6-5 and TRBJ1-1, with D uncertain. Trimming removed 4 bases from V and 7 bases from J, with 10 bases in between. The CDR3 consists of 12 residues. Germline CDR1 and CDR2: MNHEY and SVGAGI.

The chain links TRBV7-9 to TRBJ2-2; 13 nucleotides match TRBD2. The V and J ends lost 5 bases and 3 bases, in that order; junction bases with no gene match: 6. The length of the CDR3 is 17 residues. Per the germline V gene, CDR1 is SEHNR and CDR2 is FQNEAQ (reference sequence). CDR3 sequence reads: CASSPGTSGVYTGELFF. CDR3 coding DNA: TGTGCCAGCAGCCCTGGGACTAGCGGGGTTTACACCGGGGAGCTGTTTTTT.

The chain joins TRBV4-1 to TRBJ1-2, with a weak D call TRBD1 (6 bases). The CDR3 has 16 amino acids. Trimming stripped 0 bases from V and 6 bases from J, with 17 bases between. Per germline, CDR1 MGHRA and CDR2 YSYEKL. CDR3 protein: CASSQDPGGRVDGYTF. As DNA, the CDR3 is TGCGCCAGCAGCCAAGATCCCGGGGGGCGCGTAGATGGCTACACCTTC.

This clone was observed a single time. The chain links TRBV19 to TRBJ2-5; 8 positions agree with TRBD1. V gave up 5 bases and J gave up 1 base; unmatched junction bases: 6. This CDR3 is 15 amino acids long. From germline, CDR1 is LNHDA and CDR2 SQIVND (reference sequence). Written as DNA, the CDR3 is TGTGCCAGTAGTCTCCGGACAGGGCGCCAAGAGACCCAGTACTTC. Its translation: CASSLRTGRQETQYF.

The genes are TRBV30 and TRBJ1-1; 7 nucleotides line up with TRBD1. Germline CDR1 GTSNPN, CDR2 SVGIG (reference sequence). J gave up 0 bases and V 3 bases, and 7 bases lay outside the gene matches. The CDR3 runs to 15 residues. Written as DNA, the CDR3 is TGTGCCTGGAGCTTACAGGGGAGGATGAACACTGAAGCTTTCTTT. The encoded protein is CAWSLQGRMNTEAFF.

The V gene is TRBV12-3 or TRBV12-4, the J gene TRBJ1-2; no clear D. V lost 3 bases and J 7 bases, leaving 9 bases between the germline ends. The CDR3 is 12 residues long. In nucleotides, the CDR3 is TGTGCCAGCAGTTTGGCCTTCTTTGGCTACACCTTC. Amino acid sequence: CASSLAFFGYTF.